The next 11 T cell receptor beta chains were all read from a single sample in a study of lymphopenia after photon versus proton radiotherapy. Some clones are missing from TCRdb's copy, which holds only in-frame ones; the method was immunoSEQ multiplex PCR. The data contain some 27,000 clones, around nine tenths of them singletons. The starting material was peripheral blood, obtained from a patient treated with proton-based radiotherapy. Receptors originate from a woman aged 55 to 70 with cholangiocarcinoma. Some clones in this sample may be carry-over from other donors' samples.

V gene TRBV27 combines with J gene TRBJ2-3; D is unresolved. The CDR3 runs 14 residues. Trimming cost V 8 bases and J 2 bases, with 14 bases left between them. Germline CDR1 reads MNHEY; CDR2 reads SMNVEV (reference sequence). The CDR3: CASGSDPYTDTQYF. CDR3 nucleotides: TGTGCCAGCGGCTCGGACCCATACACAGATACGCAGTATTTT.

This rearrangement joins TRBV9 to TRBJ2-1; D gene ambiguous. This CDR3 has 14 residues. Germline loops: CDR1 SGDLS, CDR2 YYNGEE. Between the trimmed V and J ends, which lost 0 bases and 0 bases, there was a span of 4 bases. The CDR3 nucleotides read TGTGCCAGCAGCGTAGGGAGCTCCTACAATGAGCAGTTCTTC. This translates into CASSVGSSYNEQFF.

The chain is built from TRBV7-2 and TRBJ2-7; 11 bases are shared with TRBD2. Losses at the gene ends were 5 bases for V and 4 bases for J; bases not matched to a gene: 10. From germline, CDR1 is SGHTA and CDR2 FQGNSA. This CDR3 is built from 16 residues. CDR3 sequence: CASSKTGTSGSYEQYF. The CDR3 nucleotides are TGTGCCAGCAGCAAGACAGGGACTAGCGGCTCATACGAGCAGTACTTC. Using reference TRBV7-2 and TRBJ2-7 for the parts outside the CDR3, the full variable domain is GAGVSQSPSNKVTEKGKDVELRCDPISGHTALYWYRQSLGQGLEFLIYFQGNSAPDKSGLPSDRFSAERTGGSVSTLTIQRTQQEDSAVYLCASSKTGTSGSYEQYFGPGTRLTVT.

The chain employs TRBV4-2 and TRBJ1-3; D unresolved. CDR1 and CDR2 from the germline V gene are LGHNA and YNFKEQ. V was clipped by 0 bases and J by 0 bases, with 15 bases between them. The CDR3 loop spans 18 amino acids. CDR3 in amino acids: CASSQDPQQFYSGNTIYF. The DNA of the CDR3 is TGTGCCAGCAGCCAAGATCCCCAACAATTTTACTCTGGAAACACCATATATTTT.

As for this clone: Germline is not matched at one junction end, which may reflect a read error. The rearrangement uses TRBV29-1 and TRBJ2-1; 16 nucleotides match TRBD2. The CDR3 spans 13 residues. Looked up from germline, CDR1 is SQVTM and CDR2 is ANQGSEA. CDR3 in amino acids: CSGTGTSGREGVF. The CDR3 DNA follows: TGCAGCGGTACCGGGACTAGCGGGAGGGAGGGGGTCTTC.

This chain uses TRBV5-6 with TRBJ1-3, with D maybe TRBD1 (5 bases). Trimming stripped 3 bases from V and 9 bases from J, with 19 bases between. The germline V gene has CDR1 SGHDT and CDR2 YYEEEE. CDR3 size: 15 residues. DNA for the CDR3: TGTGCCAGCAGCTCTAGTCGGGACCATCGGAGCACCATATATTTT. It codes for CASSSSRDHRSTIYF.

The genes are TRBV6-9 and TRBJ2-7; D is possibly TRBD1 (6 bases). Between the trimmed V and J ends, which lost 6 bases and 1 base, there was a span of 16 bases. The V gene's germline CDR1 is MNHGY and CDR2 SVAAGI. The CDR3 covers 15 residues. CDR3 nucleotides: TGTGCCAGCAGCCCCCCCCTTGGACAGTCCTACGAGCAGTACTTC. Its translation: CASSPPLGQSYEQYF.

In its sample, this clone was seen once. CDR3 sequence: CASSRDRGGTEAFF. DNA of the CDR3: TGTGCCAGCAGCCGGGACAGGGGGGGCACTGAAGCTTTCTTT. V is TRBV7-2 and J is TRBJ1-1; 11 nucleotides align to TRBD1. The trim removed 5 bases at V and 4 bases at J, leaving 3 bases unmatched. The V gene's germline CDR1 is SGHTA and CDR2 FQGNSA. There are 14 residues in the CDR3.

The chain uses TRBV27 and TRBJ2-3, with D hard to call. Germline V gene sequence: CDR1 MNHEY, CDR2 SMNVEV (reference sequence). Trimming cost V 2 bases and J 2 bases, with 11 bases left between them. The CDR3 has 15 amino acids. The DNA of the CDR3 is TGTGCCAGCAGTTTACGATGGGATTCCACAGATACGCAGTATTTT. Translation gives CASSLRWDSTDTQYF.

This clone was counted a few times. CDR3 protein: CASSPGGAGAIAIYF. CDR3 DNA sequence: TGTGCCAGCAGCCCCGGGGGGGCAGGGGCTATCGCCATATATTTT. This chain connects TRBV14 to TRBJ1-3; D is perhaps TRBD1 (6 bases). Trimming left V 4 bases short and J 11 bases short, with 21 bases between. The germline CDR1 and CDR2 sequences are SGHDN and FVKESK. This CDR3 spans 15 amino acids.

This clone was counted between two and nine times. V is TRBV9 and J is TRBJ2-1; 9 bases map to TRBD1. The CDR3 is made up of 13 amino acids. CDR1 SGDLS and CDR2 YYNGEE come from the germline V gene. The J segment lost 4 bases and the V segment lost 7 bases, leaving 3 bases of the junction unmatched. The CDR3 DNA is TGTGCCAGCGGGACAGGGCAATACAATGAGCAGTTCTTC. Residues: CASGTGQYNEQFF. Based on the CDR3 plus reference TRBV9 and TRBJ2-1, the full variable domain is DSGVTQTPKHLITATGQRVTLRCSPRSGDLSVYWYQQSLDQGLQFLIQYYNGEERAKGNILERFSAQQFPDLHSELNLSSLELGDSALYFCASGTGQYNEQFFGPGTRLTVL.